Presented here are 24 T cell receptor beta chains from one specimen sequenced in a study of T cells after yellow fever vaccination. TCRdb fed the 5' RACE reads into MiXCR, producing one record per CDR3 protein. The sample has fewer than 150,000 distinct CDR3 sequences, 7.7% seen once. This sample comprised CD4+ T cells sorted from PBMCs, obtained 5 days after the yellow fever booster vaccination. Receptors originate from a man aged 25-45 years who received the YFV17D yellow fever vaccine.

This clonotype was counted at least ten times. The chain is built from TRBV19 and TRBJ2-4, with D possibly TRBD1 on 6 matching bases. Deletions cut 6 bases from V and 8 bases from J, with 20 bases between. CDR1 and CDR2 (germline): LNHDA, SQIVND (reference sequence). The CDR3 has 15 amino acids. CDR3 loop: CASSRGRTAQDIQYF. The CDR3 DNA is TGTGCCAGTAGCAGGGGACGGACAGCCCAGGACATTCAGTACTTC.

The chain recombines TRBV20-1 with TRBJ2-5, with 9 bases matching TRBD1. The germline CDR1 and CDR2 sequences are DFQATT and SNEGSKA (reference sequence). The V segment lost 6 bases and the J segment 1 base; nucleotides outside the gene matches: 3. The CDR3 spans 13 residues. CDR3 region: CSATGQGQETQYF. CDR3 DNA sequence: TGCAGTGCAACGGGACAGGGCCAAGAGACCCAGTACTTC.

This clonotype was seen a handful of times. A single base separates this from a much larger clone, so it may be a read error. V is TRBV7-2 and J is TRBJ1-1; 9 nucleotides align to TRBD1. CDR3 length equals 13 residues. Germline values: CDR1 SGHTA, CDR2 FQGNSA. V lost 2 bases to trimming and J lost 6 bases; unmatched junction nucleotides: 1. CDR3 amino acids: CASSLTGGAEAFF. In nucleotides, the CDR3 is TGTGCCAGCAGCTTAACAGGGGGCGCTGAAGCTTTCTTT.

This clonotype was detected only a few times. The chain has TRBV12-3 or TRBV12-4 and TRBJ2-7, with a weak D call TRBD2 (8 bases). The V end lost 4 bases, the J end lost 12 bases, and 19 bases lay between the germline ends. The CDR3 covers 13 residues. The CDR3 DNA is TGTGCCAGCAGTTACCGCCCGGGAGGGGGCAGGTACTTC. As protein: CASSYRPGGGRYF.

At least ten counts were recorded for this clonotype. The V and J genes are TRBV29-1 and TRBJ1-1, with 9 bases lining up with TRBD1. J gave up 7 bases and V 4 bases, and 10 bases lay outside the gene matches. There are 14 residues in the CDR3. Germline V gene data show CDR1 as SQVTM and CDR2 as ANQGSEA. The CDR3 here is CSVGTGTGLGEAFF. Here the CDR3 DNA reads TGCAGCGTTGGGACCGGGACAGGGCTTGGTGAAGCTTTCTTT.

As for this clonotype: Since a much larger clone is just one base distant, this may be a read error. The J gene is TRBJ2-2, the V gene TRBV20-1; unclear D gene. CDR1 and CDR2 (germline): DFQATT, SNEGSKA (reference sequence). This CDR3 region has 11 residues. Trimming left V 7 bases short and J 1 base short, with 4 bases between. The CDR3 DNA sequence: TGCAGTGATGTGAACACCGGGGAGCTGTTTTTT. Translation: CSDVNTGELFF.

The table lists this clonotype with many counts. This chain links TRBV10-3 with TRBJ2-2; D may match TRBD1 or TRBD2 (5 bases each). The germline gives CDR1 ENHRY, CDR2 SYGVKD. This CDR3 is 15 amino acids long. Trimming cost V 6 bases and J 0 bases, with 11 bases left between them. CDR3 sequence: CAIRAGTSNTGELFF. The CDR3 nucleotides are TGTGCCATCAGGGCCGGGACGTCGAACACCGGGGAGCTGTTTTTT.

This clonotype occurred many times. The J gene is TRBJ2-1, the V gene TRBV28, with D possibly TRBD1 on 6 matching bases. Germline V gene lookup returns CDR1 MDHEN and CDR2 SYDVKM. Deletions cut 7 bases from V and 4 bases from J, with 20 bases between. This CDR3 contains 16 residues. CDR3 protein: CASTAAWAGAYNEQFF. The CDR3 bases are TGTGCCAGCACCGCTGCTTGGGCAGGGGCTTACAATGAGCAGTTCTTC. Together with reference TRBV28 and TRBJ2-1, the CDR3 gives the full variable domain: DVKVTQSSRYLVKRTGEKVFLECVQDMDHENMFWYRQDPGLGLRLIYFSYDVKMKEKGDIPEGYSVSREKKERFSLILESASTNQTSMYLCASTAAWAGAYNEQFFGPGTRLTVL.

This clonotype showed up many times. The chain employs TRBV5-6 and TRBJ1-5; D ambiguous. The V and J ends lost 1 base and 9 bases respectively, with 14 bases between them. Germline assignment: CDR1 SGHDT and CDR2 YYEEEE. This CDR3 is 14 amino acids long. CDR3 in amino acids: CASSLYMNFRPQHF. In DNA form, the CDR3 reads TGTGCCAGCAGCTTGTACATGAACTTTAGGCCCCAGCATTTT.

This clonotype was recorded at least ten times. V usage is TRBV18 and J usage is TRBJ1-1; no firm D call. The V end was cut by 3 bases, the J end by 0 bases, with 8 bases between. Germline lookup yields CDR1 KGHSH and CDR2 LQKENI. CDR3 length: 14 residues. CDR3 amino acids: CASSPQVMNTEAFF. In DNA, the CDR3 is TGTGCCAGCTCACCGCAGGTTATGAACACTGAAGCTTTCTTT.

This clonotype was seen many times. This chain links TRBV29-1 with TRBJ1-2; D ambiguous. The CDR3 totals 13 residues. Trimming took off 7 bases at V and 7 bases at J, with 19 bases between the two ends. Germline V gene lookup returns CDR1 SQVTM and CDR2 ANQGSEA. The CDR3 loop is CSARTESMSGYTF. In nucleotides, the CDR3 is TGCAGCGCCAGGACCGAATCTATGAGTGGCTACACCTTC.

Of note for this clonotype: A much larger clone lies a single base off, so this may be a read error. V gene TRBV18 combines with J gene TRBJ1-2, with D hard to call. CDR1 and CDR2 (germline): KGHSH, LQKENI. This CDR3 has 13 residues. The CDR3 loop is CASSPRQVYRYTF. The CDR3 DNA reads as TGTGCCAGCTCACCACGGCAAGTCTATCGCTACACCTTC. Variable domain in full (rest from reference TRBV18 and TRBJ1-2): NAGVMQNPRHLVRRRGQEARLRCSPMKGHSHVYWYRQLPEEGLKFMVYLQKENIIDESGMPKERFSAEFPKEGPSILRIQQVVRGDSAAYFCASSPRQVYRYTFGSGTRLTVV.

This clonotype came up many times. The genes are TRBV20-1 and TRBJ2-2; D is unresolved. CDR3 length: 15 residues. Germline lookup yields CDR1 DFQATT and CDR2 SNEGSKA (reference sequence). The V end lost 1 base, the J end lost 5 bases, and 14 bases lay between the germline ends. The CDR3 protein is CSARVADTRTGELFF. In DNA, the CDR3 is TGCAGTGCTAGAGTCGCTGATACGAGGACCGGGGAGCTGTTTTTT.

This clonotype was seen at least ten times. The chain links TRBV5-1 to TRBJ1-5; a weak D match, TRBD1 (6 bases). With 4 bases removed from V and 4 bases from J, the gap between germline ends came to 9 bases. Per germline, CDR1 SGHRS and CDR2 YFSETQ. The CDR3 loop spans 13 amino acids. This chain's CDR3 is CASSADRNQPQHF. DNA for the CDR3: TGCGCCAGCAGCGCGGACAGAAATCAGCCCCAGCATTTT.

The chain joins TRBV30 to TRBJ2-5, with no clear D. The CDR3 runs to 10 residues. Trimming cost V 2 bases and J 3 bases, with 1 base left between them. Germline CDR1 and CDR2: GTSNPN and SVGIG (reference sequence). The CDR3 coding sequence is TGTGCCTGGAGTAAAGAGACCCAGTACTTC. This encodes CAWSKETQYF.

The table lists this clonotype with a few counts. V is TRBV10-3 and J is TRBJ2-7, with D perhaps TRBD2 (5 bases). The CDR3 spans 13 residues. V was clipped by 11 bases and J by 6 bases, with 20 bases between them. The germline V gene encodes CDR1 ENHRY and CDR2 SYGVKD. This CDR3 is CAHGLGLDSEQYF. The CDR3 DNA reads as TGTGCCCATGGGCTAGGGCTGGACTCCGAGCAGTACTTC.

This clonotype was observed many times. The chain links TRBV20-1 to TRBJ2-1, with no clear D. The CDR3 is 14 amino acids. Germline CDR1 reads DFQATT; CDR2 reads SNEGSKA (reference sequence). V lost 1 base to trimming and J lost 1 base, with 8 bases between them. DNA of the CDR3: TGCAGTGCTAGAGGGTCCATTTCCTACAATGAGCAGTTCTTC. Translated, it gives CSARGSISYNEQFF.

In its sample, this clonotype was seen many times. The chain carries TRBV6-5 and TRBJ1-4; tentatively, D is TRBD1 (5 bases). CDR1 is MNHEY, CDR2 SVGAGI, per germline. Trimming removed 4 bases at V and 6 bases at J, with 9 bases between. CDR3 length: 13 amino acids. This CDR3 is CASSSGMDEKLFF. The DNA of the CDR3 is TGTGCCAGCAGTTCAGGGATGGATGAAAAACTGTTTTTT.

The chain links TRBV9 to TRBJ2-3, with 7 positions matching TRBD2. Trimming took 4 bases from V and 6 from J; bases not matched to a gene: 14. The CDR3 runs 16 residues. Per the germline V gene, CDR1 is SGDLS and CDR2 is YYNGEE. In DNA form, the CDR3 reads TGTGCCAGCAGCCCAGACGTAGCTAGCGGAGGCGATACGCAGTATTTT. Its protein product is CASSPDVASGGDTQYF.

This clonotype came up many times. The chain uses TRBV7-2 and TRBJ2-1; 10 bases align to TRBD2. Germline-derived CDR1 and CDR2 are SGHTA and FQGNSA. This CDR3 has 15 residues. The junction had 2 bases not matched to a gene; V was cut back by 2 bases and J by 4 bases. CDR3 in DNA: TGTGCCAGCAGCTTACTAGCGGGGGTATACAATGAGCAGTTCTTC. Encoded protein: CASSLLAGVYNEQFF.

This clonotype was seen at least ten times. This chain connects TRBV14 to TRBJ2-2; unclear D gene. Germline lookup yields CDR1 SGHDN and CDR2 FVKESK. The CDR3 extends over 14 amino acids. Trimming left V 3 bases short and J 1 base short, with 6 bases between. CDR3 amino acids: CASSQGWNTGELFF. CDR3 DNA: TGTGCCAGCAGCCAGGGGTGGAACACCGGGGAGCTGTTTTTT.

This clonotype was counted ten times or more. The chain has TRBV20-1 and TRBJ2-3; D not resolved. Trimming cost V 4 bases and J 5 bases, with 7 bases left between them. The CDR3 totals 11 residues. The V gene's germline CDR1 is DFQATT and CDR2 SNEGSKA (reference sequence). The CDR3 sequence: CSAKRRDTQYF. CDR3 nucleotide sequence: TGCAGTGCTAAACGGAGAGATACGCAGTATTTT.

The V gene is TRBV28, the J gene TRBJ1-6; D may be TRBD1 (5 bases). Germline CDR1 MDHEN, CDR2 SYDVKM. The CDR3 contains 14 residues. V lost 10 bases, J lost 2 bases, and 12 bases lay in between. CDR3: CATLGEAYNSPLHF. In DNA, the CDR3 is TGTGCCACCCTAGGGGAGGCCTATAATTCACCCCTCCACTTT.

Only a few counts were recorded for this clonotype. V gene TRBV7-9 combines with J gene TRBJ2-7; 7 bases align to TRBD2. There are 15 residues in the CDR3. Germline loops: CDR1 SEHNR, CDR2 FQNEAQ (reference sequence). The V segment lost 5 bases and the J segment 2 bases; nucleotides outside the gene matches: 9. The CDR3 spells CASSGGGVRTYEQYF. DNA of the CDR3: TGTGCCAGCAGCGGGGGGGGGGTCCGAACCTACGAGCAGTACTTC.